These 32 T cell receptor beta chains came from one sample sequenced in a study of regulatory T cells in long-lasting Graves disease. The time point is: persistent/refractory GD, antithyroid drugs over 5 years with positive TRAb. Generation of the TCR library employed RNA extracted from PBMCs. Libraries of TCR beta came from iRepertoire HTBI primers plus Arm-PCR of CDR3 regions. TCRdb reprocessed the multiplex PCR reads with MiXCR, giving one entry per CDR3 protein. The repertoire has approximately 400,000 distinct CDR3 sequences, 23% of them found once; the top ten carry roughly 26%. The specimen was peripheral blood mononuclear cells (PBMCs), collected when the disease was refractory, from a patient treated with antithyroid drugs. Receptors were obtained from a female donor with Graves disease.

This clonotype was detected a few times. The chain links TRBV6-1 to TRBJ1-1, with D unresolved. The CDR3 has 11 residues. Germline CDR1 reads MNHNS; CDR2 reads SASEGT. Between the trimmed V and J ends, which lost 3 bases and 11 bases, there was a span of 10 bases. CDR3 sequence reads: CASSDRGGAFF. CDR3 in DNA: TGTGCCAGCAGTGATCGGGGTGGGGCTTTCTTT.

The genes are TRBV28 and TRBJ1-1, with D tentatively TRBD1 (6 bases). CDR3 length equals 12 residues. CDR1 and CDR2 from the germline V gene are MDHEN and SYDVKM. Trimming pared 7 bases from V and 3 bases from J, leaving 9 bases between. In nucleotides, the CDR3 is TGTGCCAGCACTCAGGGGTACACTGAAGCTTTCTTT. Protein product: CASTQGYTEAFF.

This clonotype was observed at least ten times. The J gene is TRBJ1-2, the V gene TRBV20-1; possible D gene TRBD1, 5 bases. Germline CDR1 reads DFQATT; CDR2 reads SNEGSKA (reference sequence). V lost 0 bases and J 8 bases, leaving 22 bases between the germline ends. The CDR3 has 16 amino acids. The CDR3 bases are TGCAGTGCTAGAGATTTGGTGGGGACGGACCTTAGGGGCTACACCTTC. It codes for CSARDLVGTDLRGYTF.

This clonotype was detected a few times. The CDR3 nucleotides read TGTGCCACCAGTGACCCCGGGACGGGAGGAGAGCAGTTCTTC. Protein sequence: CATSDPGTGGEQFF. The V call is TRBV24-1, the J call TRBJ2-1; 7 bases align to TRBD2. The germline V gene encodes CDR1 KGHDR and CDR2 SFDVKD. V shed 4 bases and J 10 bases; nucleotides not matched to a gene: 9. CDR3 length: 14 amino acids.

This chain connects TRBV10-3 to TRBJ1-1; tentatively, D is TRBD1 (5 bases). The V gene lost 8 bases and the J gene lost 5 bases, with 15 bases spanning the gap. Germline-derived CDR1 and CDR2 are ENHRY and SYGVKD. This CDR3 region has 13 residues. CDR3 sequence (DNA): TGTGCCATCGGTAAAGGGGAACGGACTGAAGCTTTCTTT. Translating it yields CAIGKGERTEAFF.

Points on this clonotype: This may stem from a read error, because a much larger clone lies one nucleotide away. The CDR3 sequence is CASHRGGVDTEAFF. The CDR3 nucleotides are TGTGCCAGCCATCGGGGGGGGGTTGACACTGAAGCTTTCTTT. The chain links TRBV2 to TRBJ1-1, with D perhaps TRBD1 (5 bases). V shed 8 bases and J shed 3 bases, with 16 bases lying between them. Germline CDR1 is SNHLY and CDR2 is FYNNEI. The CDR3 spans 14 residues.

This clonotype was counted many times. J is TRBJ1-2 and V is TRBV28; D ambiguous. CDR1 is MDHEN, CDR2 SYDVKM, per germline. The CDR3 spans 14 residues. The V end lost 2 bases, the J end lost 4 bases, and 11 bases lay between the germline ends. The CDR3 is CASSLGRRTYGYTF. The CDR3, as DNA: TGTGCCAGCAGTTTAGGGAGGCGGACCTATGGCTACACCTTC.

The genes are TRBV6-2 or TRBV6-3 and TRBJ2-7; 7 nucleotides align to TRBD2. The germline V gene encodes CDR1 MNHEY and CDR2 SVGEGT. CDR3 length: 16 amino acids. Germline trimming cut 7 bases from V and 4 bases from J; bases unmatched to any gene: 16. The CDR3, as DNA: TGTGCCAGCACCATGGAACCACCTGGGGGGGTTTACGAGCAGTACTTC. Translated, it gives CASTMEPPGGVYEQYF.

The chain carries TRBV7-2 and TRBJ2-5, with 7 nucleotides matching TRBD1. Germline V CDR1 and CDR2: SGHTA, FQGNSA. V was pared by 1 base and J by 5 bases, with 4 bases of the junction left unmatched. The CDR3 runs to 14 residues. In nucleotides, the CDR3 is TGTGCCAGCAGCTTAGTAGGGGGCAGTGAGACCCAGTACTTC. The encoded protein is CASSLVGGSETQYF.

With respect to this clonotype: A clone one base away is much larger, so this may be a read error. The chain recombines TRBV6-2 or TRBV6-3 with TRBJ2-4; the D gene is possibly TRBD1 (6 bases). This CDR3 contains 16 residues. Germline CDR1 is MNHEY and CDR2 is SVGEGT. CDR3 bases: TGTGCCAGCAGTTACCGGGGACAAGGAGCCAAAAACATTCAGCACTTC. It is translated as CASSYRGQGAKNIQHF.

In its sample, this clonotype was seen many times. The CDR3 DNA reads as TGTGCCAGCAGTCTAGACCTGGGGGGCTACACCTTC. It is translated as CASSLDLGGYTF. The V and J genes are TRBV28 and TRBJ1-2, with D unclear. The ends were cut back, 5 bases at V and 8 bases at J, with 12 bases in the middle. The CDR3 is 12 residues long. Germline V gene lookup returns CDR1 MDHEN and CDR2 SYDVKM.

This clonotype was picked up many times. The genes are TRBV7-8 and TRBJ1-5; 9 bases line up with TRBD1. Losses at the gene ends were 7 bases for V and 1 base for J; bases not matched to a gene: 5. Germline V gives CDR1 SGHVS, CDR2 FQNEAQ. CDR3 length: 15 residues. CDR3 sequence: CASTAQGASNQPQHF. In nucleotides, the CDR3 is TGTGCCAGCACCGCACAGGGGGCCAGCAATCAGCCCCAGCATTTT.

This clonotype has only one observation. A far larger clone is a single base away, which makes a read error likely. The V gene is TRBV7-8, the J gene TRBJ2-5; TRBD1 agrees at 9 bases. V shed 5 bases, J shed 5 bases, and the junction held 9 bases outside the gene matches. The germline gives CDR1 SGHVS, CDR2 FQNEAQ. The CDR3 is 15 residues long. The CDR3 coding sequence is TGTGCCAGCAGCAACCTACAGGGGGCGGGGGAGACCCAGTACTTC. Its protein product is CASSNLQGAGETQYF.

The J gene is TRBJ2-6, the V gene TRBV4-1; 10 bases line up with TRBD2. V dropped 3 bases and J dropped 1; count of bases not matched to a gene: 6. Looked up from germline, CDR1 is MGHRA and CDR2 is YSYEKL. This CDR3 region has 18 residues. In nucleotides, the CDR3 is TGCGCCAGCAGCCACGCAGCGGGAGGGCCGTCTGGGGCCAACGTCCTGACTTTC. This codes for CASSHAAGGPSGANVLTF.

This clonotype has more than one count but fewer than ten. This chain joins TRBV18 and TRBJ1-5; D unclear. The CDR3 totals 16 residues. Trimming removed 2 bases at V and 0 bases at J, with 11 bases between. Germline-derived CDR1 and CDR2 are KGHSH and LQKENI. CDR3 DNA: TGTGCCAGCTCACCAATACAGTTGCATAGCAATCAGCCCCAGCATTTT. Translation: CASSPIQLHSNQPQHF.

The chain is built from TRBV19 and TRBJ1-2, with no clear D. The CDR3 length is 11 residues. Trimming shortened V by 3 bases and J by 8 bases, and 7 bases separated the two germline ends. The germline gives CDR1 LNHDA, CDR2 SQIVND (reference sequence). In nucleotides, the CDR3 is TGTGCCAGTAGTATTGTAGGCGGCTACACCTTC. Translation gives CASSIVGGYTF.

This clonotype was detected many times. The rearrangement joins TRBV28 to TRBJ2-7; the D gene is possibly TRBD1 (7 bases). V gave up 7 bases and J gave up 2 bases, with 18 bases separating them. The length of the CDR3 is 15 residues. Germline loops: CDR1 MDHEN, CDR2 SYDVKM. CDR3 protein: CASTIRGQGAYEQYF. For the CDR3, the DNA is TGTGCCAGCACCATACGGGGGCAGGGGGCCTACGAGCAGTACTTC.

Only a few counts were recorded for this clonotype. The chain joins TRBV28 to TRBJ2-7; 14 bases match TRBD2. The germline gives CDR1 MDHEN, CDR2 SYDVKM. V shed 6 bases and J 7 bases; nucleotides not matched to a gene: 14. CDR3 size: 17 residues. Written as DNA, the CDR3 is TGTGCCAGCAGCCAAACCCCTGGGACTAGCGGGAGACGTGAGCAGTACTTC. This gives the protein CASSQTPGTSGRREQYF.

In regard to this clonotype: A much larger clone differs by one base, so this may be a read error. The rearrangement joins TRBV20-1 to TRBJ1-5; maybe TRBD1 (5 bases). Trimming removed 0 bases at V and 1 base at J, with 10 bases between. Germline V gives CDR1 DFQATT, CDR2 SNEGSKA (reference sequence). CDR3 length: 15 amino acids. CDR3 amino acids: CSARDSGASNQPQHF. The CDR3 coding sequence is TGCAGTGCTAGAGATTCCGGGGCAAGCAATCAGCCCCAGCATTTT.

This sequence joins TRBV19 and TRBJ2-7; D is possibly TRBD1 (6 bases). Looked up from germline, CDR1 is LNHDA and CDR2 is SQIVND (reference sequence). The CDR3 extends over 14 amino acids. V was cut by 7 bases and J by 2 bases, with 15 bases left in between. The CDR3 DNA follows: TGTGCCAGTAAGGGTACAGGGTTCGCCTACGAGCAGTACTTC. Translation: CASKGTGFAYEQYF. Full variable domain (outside the CDR3, taken from reference TRBV19 and TRBJ2-7): DGGITQSPKYLFRKEGQNVTLSCEQNLNHDAMYWYRQDPGQGLRLIYYSQIVNDFQKGDIAEGYSVSREKKESFPLTVTSAQKNPTAFYLCASKGTGFAYEQYFGPGTRLTVT.

The table lists this clonotype with many counts. This chain links TRBV5-1 with TRBJ2-2; no reliable D call. Germline CDR1 and CDR2: SGHRS and YFSETQ. V lost 2 bases and J 3 bases, leaving 5 bases between the germline ends. CDR3 length: 13 residues. The CDR3: CASSFVDTGELFF. CDR3 coding DNA: TGCGCCAGCAGCTTCGTCGACACCGGGGAGCTGTTTTTT. Supplemented by reference TRBV5-1 and TRBJ2-2, the full variable domain reads KAGVTQTPRYLIKTRGQQVTLSCSPISGHRSVSWYQQTPGQGLQFLFEYFSETQRNKGNFPGRFSGRQFSNSRSEMNVSTLELGDSALYLCASSFVDTGELFFGEGSRLTVL.

CDR3 DNA: TGTGCCAGCAGCCAGGACATTCTTTCCTACGAGCAGTACTTC. This sequence encodes CASSQDILSYEQYF. The J gene is TRBJ2-7, the V gene TRBV7-9, with a possible D match to TRBD1 (5 bases). Looked up from germline, CDR1 is SEHNR and CDR2 is FQNEAQ (reference sequence). The CDR3 runs 14 residues. With 5 bases removed from V and 1 base from J, the gap between germline ends came to 12 bases.

This rearrangement joins TRBV29-1 to TRBJ2-5; perhaps D is TRBD1 or TRBD2 (5 bases each). The CDR3 spans 15 residues. V was cut by 6 bases and J by 6 bases, with 23 bases left in between. Germline V gene lookup returns CDR1 SQVTM and CDR2 ANQGSEA. This chain's CDR3 is CSVASGADFVQTQYF. Here the CDR3 DNA reads TGCAGCGTCGCCTCCGGGGCGGATTTTGTACAGACCCAGTACTTC.

This chain links TRBV7-9 with TRBJ1-2; D unclear. Germline lookup yields CDR1 SEHNR and CDR2 FQNEAQ (reference sequence). V lost 4 bases to trimming and J lost 4 bases, with 19 bases between them. The CDR3 has 16 amino acids. The CDR3 sequence: CASSSGSIGRTYGYTF. In nucleotides, the CDR3 is TGTGCCAGCAGCTCCGGGTCGATCGGACGGACCTATGGCTACACCTTC.

This clonotype was detected many times. The chain joins TRBV5-1 to TRBJ1-3, with D uncertain. The V end was cut by 0 bases, the J end by 0 bases, with 7 bases between. In germline, CDR1 is SGHRS, CDR2 YFSETQ. The length of the CDR3 is 15 residues. The CDR3 spells CASSLAGSSGNTIYF. CDR3 nucleotide sequence: TGCGCCAGCAGCTTGGCAGGAAGCTCTGGAAACACCATATATTTT.

This clonotype has only a few counts. The V gene is TRBV4-3, the J gene TRBJ1-2; D is unclear. CDR3 length: 14 residues. V lost 1 base to trimming and J lost 6 bases, with 12 bases between them. Germline V lookup: CDR1 LGHNA, CDR2 YSLEER. The CDR3 sequence: CASSQGWESDGYTF. The DNA of the CDR3 is TGCGCCAGCAGCCAAGGATGGGAATCGGATGGCTACACCTTC.

This clonotype was counted only a few times. This CDR3 is CASSPTHTGELFF. In DNA, the CDR3 is TGTGCCAGCAGTCCGACCCACACCGGGGAGCTGTTTTTT. The genes are TRBV6-1 and TRBJ2-2; no definite D call. The germline V gene has CDR1 MNHNS and CDR2 SASEGT. This CDR3 has 13 amino acids. The V end lost 5 bases, the J end lost 3 bases, and 7 bases lay between the germline ends.

The table lists this clonotype with a few counts. J is TRBJ2-3 and V is TRBV2; D call uncertain. The CDR3 has 12 amino acids. Trimming removed 9 bases at V and 2 bases at J, with 9 bases between. Germline CDR1 and CDR2: SNHLY and FYNNEI. DNA of the CDR3: TGTGCCAGACCCCTCTACACAGATACGCAGTATTTT. Protein sequence: CARPLYTDTQYF.

This clonotype occurred many times. This chain uses TRBV9 with TRBJ2-6, with D perhaps TRBD1 or TRBD2 (5 bases each). The CDR3 runs to 16 residues. Germline CDR1 SGDLS, CDR2 YYNGEE. The germline V and J ends were trimmed by 4 bases and 0 bases, with 11 bases remaining between them. For the CDR3, the DNA is TGTGCCAGCAGCCCCCGTGGGGGCTCTGGGGCCAACGTCCTGACTTTC. Encoded protein: CASSPRGGSGANVLTF.

This clonotype was found many times. This chain joins TRBV2 and TRBJ1-2; 9 nucleotides line up with TRBD1. Per germline, CDR1 SNHLY and CDR2 FYNNEI. The CDR3 extends over 14 amino acids. Germline trimming cut 6 bases from V and 7 bases from J; bases unmatched to any gene: 9. Here the CDR3 reads CASSKQGAEGGYTF. In DNA, the CDR3 is TGTGCCAGCAGCAAACAGGGGGCGGAGGGTGGCTACACCTTC.

This clonotype was detected ten times or more. This rearrangement joins TRBV28 to TRBJ2-5; 9 bases match TRBD1. The germline CDR1 and CDR2 sequences are MDHEN and SYDVKM. Trimming took 7 bases from V and 4 from J; bases not matched to a gene: 10. The CDR3 sequence is 15 residues long. The CDR3 region is CASNSGGTGRETQYF. DNA of the CDR3: TGTGCCAGCAATTCTGGTGGGACAGGGCGAGAGACCCAGTACTTC.

The J gene is TRBJ2-7, the V gene TRBV6-1; 8 bases agree with TRBD1. Germline loops: CDR1 MNHNS, CDR2 SASEGT. The CDR3 is 15 residues long. Trimming took 6 bases from V and 5 from J; bases not matched to a gene: 12. CDR3 sequence: CASRGQVLGADEQYF. The CDR3 DNA sequence: TGTGCCAGCAGGGGACAGGTTCTGGGGGCGGACGAGCAGTACTTC.